The T cell receptor (beta chain) described here comes from a study of human T cells and chemical hapten exposure. Study conclusions and caveats: TCRs above 1 in 1000 frequency stayed constant with DPC sensitization.

As to time point: pre-sensitization, week 0. Treatment noted: therapeutic diphenylcyclopropenone sensitization with weekly scalp DPC. Original analysis: The median was about 100,000 TCRs per sample, ranging roughly 23,224 to 750,000. TCRdb itself ran the RACE reads through MiXCR, one entry per CDR3 protein. The V and J calls reflect TCRdb's pipeline rather than the authors' work. The sample records about 68,000 distinct CDR3 sequences, roughly 9.8% being singletons. The CDR3 covers 13 residues. Losses at the gene ends were 4 bases for V and 7 bases for J; bases not matched to a gene: 5. Germline V lookup: CDR1 SGHAT, CDR2 FQDESV (reference sequence). This clonotype was recorded at least ten times. The target antigen is unknown.

The receptor was isolated from a woman aged 50 to 65 with alopecia areata. Some clones in this sample may be carry-over from other donors' samples. The chain links TRBV11-1 to TRBJ1-1; 8 positions match TRBD1. Sequenced here: whole blood, sampled in connection with sensitization to the hapten diphenylcyclopropenone (DPC). DNA of the CDR3: TGTGCCAGCAGCTACGACAGGGGTGGTGAAGCTTTCTTT. This sequence encodes CASSYDRGGEAFF.